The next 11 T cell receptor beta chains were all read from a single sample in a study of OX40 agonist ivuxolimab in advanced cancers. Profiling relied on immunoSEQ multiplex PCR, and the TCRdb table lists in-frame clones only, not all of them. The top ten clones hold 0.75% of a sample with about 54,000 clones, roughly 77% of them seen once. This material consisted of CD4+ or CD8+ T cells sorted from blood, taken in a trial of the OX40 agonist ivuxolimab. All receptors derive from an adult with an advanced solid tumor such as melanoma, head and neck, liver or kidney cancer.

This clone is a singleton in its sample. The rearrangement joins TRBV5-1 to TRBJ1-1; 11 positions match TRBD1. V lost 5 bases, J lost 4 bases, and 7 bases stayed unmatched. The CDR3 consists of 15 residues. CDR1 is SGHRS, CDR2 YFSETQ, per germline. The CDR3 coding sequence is TGCGCCAGCAGTGGAGGACAGGGGGCGATCACTGAAGCTTTCTTT. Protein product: CASSGGQGAITEAFF.

CDR3 loop: CASRLDRGGSPLHF. The CDR3 DNA follows: TGCGCCAGCAGACTAGACAGGGGAGGCTCACCCCTCCACTTT. The chain has TRBV5-1 and TRBJ1-6; 8 bases are shared with TRBD1. The germline gives CDR1 SGHRS, CDR2 YFSETQ. The CDR3 totals 14 residues. J was trimmed by 10 bases and V by 5 bases; bases with no gene match: 8.

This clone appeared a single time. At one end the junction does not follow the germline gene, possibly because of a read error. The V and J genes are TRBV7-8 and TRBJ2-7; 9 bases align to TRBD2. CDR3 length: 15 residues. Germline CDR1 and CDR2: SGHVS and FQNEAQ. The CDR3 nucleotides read TGTGCCAGCAGCCTAGCGGGACTGTCATCCTACGAGCAGTACTTC. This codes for CASSLAGLSSYEQYF. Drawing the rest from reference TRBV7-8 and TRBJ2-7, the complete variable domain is GAGVSQSPRYKVAKRGQDVALRCDPISGHVSLFWYQQALGQGPEFLTYFQNEAQLDKSGLPSDRFFAERPEGSVSTLKIQRTQQEDSAVYLCASSLAGLSSYEQYFGPGTRLTVT.

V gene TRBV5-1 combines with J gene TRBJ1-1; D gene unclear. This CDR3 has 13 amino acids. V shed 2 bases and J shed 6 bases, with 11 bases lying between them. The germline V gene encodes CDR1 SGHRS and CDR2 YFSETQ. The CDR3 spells CASSLGSAAEAFF. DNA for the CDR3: TGCGCCAGCAGCTTAGGCTCGGCCGCTGAAGCTTTCTTT.

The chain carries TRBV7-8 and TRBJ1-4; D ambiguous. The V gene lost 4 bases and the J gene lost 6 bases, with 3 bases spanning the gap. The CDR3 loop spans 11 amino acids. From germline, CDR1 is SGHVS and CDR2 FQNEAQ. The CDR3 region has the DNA TGTGCCAGCAGCTACGATGAAAAACTGTTTTTT. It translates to CASSYDEKLFF.

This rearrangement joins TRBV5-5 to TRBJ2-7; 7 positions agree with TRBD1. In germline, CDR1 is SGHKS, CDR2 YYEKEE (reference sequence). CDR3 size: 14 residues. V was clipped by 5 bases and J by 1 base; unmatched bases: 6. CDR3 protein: CASRTGQVSYEQYF. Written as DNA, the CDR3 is TGTGCCAGCAGAACTGGACAGGTTTCCTACGAGCAGTACTTC.

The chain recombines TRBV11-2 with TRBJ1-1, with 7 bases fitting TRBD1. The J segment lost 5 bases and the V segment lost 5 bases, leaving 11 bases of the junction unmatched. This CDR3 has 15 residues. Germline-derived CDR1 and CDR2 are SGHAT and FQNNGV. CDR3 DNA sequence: TGTGCCAGCAGCCCCCGACAGGGACAATATACTGAAGCTTTCTTT. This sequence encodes CASSPRQGQYTEAFF.

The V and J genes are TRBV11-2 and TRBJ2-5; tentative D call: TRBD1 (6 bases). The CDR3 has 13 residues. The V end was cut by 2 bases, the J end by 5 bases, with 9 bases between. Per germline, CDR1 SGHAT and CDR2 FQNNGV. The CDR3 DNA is TGTGCCAGCAGCTTATTGAGGGGGGAGACCCAGTACTTC. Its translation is CASSLLRGETQYF.

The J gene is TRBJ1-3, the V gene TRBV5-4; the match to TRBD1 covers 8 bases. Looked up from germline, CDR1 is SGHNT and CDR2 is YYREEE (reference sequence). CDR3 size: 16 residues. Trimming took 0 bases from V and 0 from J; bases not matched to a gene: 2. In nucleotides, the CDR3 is TGTGCCAGCAGCTTGGGACAGGGGTTCTCTGGAAACACCATATATTTT. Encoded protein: CASSLGQGFSGNTIYF.

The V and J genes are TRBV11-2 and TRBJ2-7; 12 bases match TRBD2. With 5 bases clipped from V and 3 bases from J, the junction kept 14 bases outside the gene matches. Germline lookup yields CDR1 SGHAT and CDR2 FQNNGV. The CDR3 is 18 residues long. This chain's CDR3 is CASSQNPSGGVVFYEQYF. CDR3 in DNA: TGTGCCAGCAGCCAAAACCCTAGCGGGGGGGTTGTATTCTACGAGCAGTACTTC.

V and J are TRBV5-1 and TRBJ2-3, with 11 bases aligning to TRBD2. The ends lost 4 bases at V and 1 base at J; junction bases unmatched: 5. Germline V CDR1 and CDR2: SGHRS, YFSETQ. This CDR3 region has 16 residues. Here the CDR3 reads CASSALAGGGTDTQYF. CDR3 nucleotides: TGCGCCAGCAGCGCTCTAGCGGGGGGCGGCACAGATACGCAGTATTTT. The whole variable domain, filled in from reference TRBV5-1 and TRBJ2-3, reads KAGVTQTPRYLIKTRGQQVTLSCSPISGHRSVSWYQQTPGQGLQFLFEYFSETQRNKGNFPGRFSGRQFSNSRSEMNVSTLELGDSALYLCASSALAGGGTDTQYFGPGTRLTVL.